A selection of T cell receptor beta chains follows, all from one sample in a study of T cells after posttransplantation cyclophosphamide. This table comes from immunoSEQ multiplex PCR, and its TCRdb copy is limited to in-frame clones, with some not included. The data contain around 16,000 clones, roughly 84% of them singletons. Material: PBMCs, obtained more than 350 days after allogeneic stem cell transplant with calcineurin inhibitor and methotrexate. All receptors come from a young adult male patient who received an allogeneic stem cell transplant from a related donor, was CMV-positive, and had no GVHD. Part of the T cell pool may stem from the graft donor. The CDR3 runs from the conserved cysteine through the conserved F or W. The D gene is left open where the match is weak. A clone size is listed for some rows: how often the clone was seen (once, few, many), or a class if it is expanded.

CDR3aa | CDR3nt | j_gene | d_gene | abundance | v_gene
CASSLMREAHEQYF | TGTGCCAGCAGCTTAATGCGGGAGGCCCACGAGCAGTACTTC | TRBJ2-7 | TRBD2 | once | TRBV11-2
CASSYSAGSPGEQFF | TGTGCCAGCAGTTACTCGGCGGGGTCCCCCGGTGAGCAGTTCTTC | TRBJ2-1 | - | - | TRBV6-5
CASSIPSGQVNNEQFF | TGTGCCAGCAGCATTCCCTCGGGACAGGTAAACAATGAGCAGTTCTTC | TRBJ2-1 | TRBD1 | - | TRBV27
CASSLTSGSLEQYF | TGTGCCAGCAGCCTAACTAGCGGGAGTCTCGAGCAGTACTTC | TRBJ2-7 | TRBD2 | - | TRBV6-6
CASSLATGGPRGEQFF | TGTGCCAGCAGCTTAGCAACAGGGGGCCCAAGGGGTGAGCAGTTCTTC | TRBJ2-1 | TRBD1 | - | TRBV7-2
CASSLDSSYEQYF | TGTGCCAGCTCCCTCGACAGTTCCTACGAGCAGTACTTC | TRBJ2-7 | - | - | TRBV18
CASRSLAGGGNIQYF | TGTGCCAGCAGAAGCCTAGCGGGAGGGGGAAACATTCAGTACTTC | TRBJ2-4 | TRBD2 | - | TRBV6-5
CASSDGFQFLAGFTDTQYF | TGTGCCAGCAGTGATGGCTTTCAATTCCTAGCGGGATTCACAGATACGCAGTATTTT | TRBJ2-3 | TRBD2 | - | TRBV6-1
CASSLPTSGANVLTF | TGTGCCAGCAGCTTACCGACTTCTGGGGCCAACGTCCTGACTTTC | TRBJ2-6 | - | - | TRBV7-3
CASSLTPGTSLREQFF | TGTGCCAGCAGTTTAACCCCCGGGACTAGTTTACGTGAGCAGTTCTTC | TRBJ2-1 | TRBD2 | - | TRBV27
CASSYSGDQPQHF | TGTGCCAGCAGTTACTCTGGAGATCAGCCCCAGCATTTT | TRBJ1-5 | - | - | TRBV6-5
CASSETGTLTTQYF | TGTGCCAGCAGCGAAACCGGGACTTTGACGACCCAGTACTTC | TRBJ2-5 | - | - | TRBV4-2
CASSLRGTGTDTQYF | TGTGCCAGCAGCCTCCGGGGAACCGGCACAGATACGCAGTATTTT | TRBJ2-3 | - | - | TRBV9
CASSSKGLAGVVKNIQYF | TGTGCCAGCAGTTCGAAGGGGCTAGCGGGAGTGGTCAAAAACATTCAGTACTTC | TRBJ2-4 | TRBD2 | - | TRBV27
CASSLSGRTYEQYF | TGTGCCAGCAGTTTATCGGGCAGAACCTACGAGCAGTACTTC | TRBJ2-7 | - | - | TRBV27
CASSPGTNSPLHF | TGTGCCAGCAGTCCCGGGACAAATTCACCCCTCCACTTT | TRBJ1-6 | - | medium-sized | TRBV25-1
CATSRDRGTNEKLFF | TGTGCCACCAGCAGAGACAGGGGGACTAATGAAAAACTGTTTTTT | TRBJ1-4 | TRBD1 | - | TRBV15
CASSLVDNQETQYF | TGTGCCAGCAGCTTAGTAGACAATCAAGAGACCCAGTACTTC | TRBJ2-5 | - | - | TRBV7-8
CASSKWSSGRGFYSEQFF | TGTGCCAGTAGCAAGTGGAGTAGCGGGAGAGGGTTTTACAGTGAGCAGTTCTTC | TRBJ2-1 | TRBD2 | few | TRBV19
CASSFGLGAYEQYF | TGTGCCAGCAGCTTCGGACTGGGGGCCTACGAGCAGTACTTC | TRBJ2-7 | - | - | TRBV7-2
CASTHQTSGGTSYNEQFF | TGTGCCAGCACCCACCAGACTAGCGGGGGGACATCCTACAATGAGCAGTTCTTC | TRBJ2-1 | TRBD2 | once | TRBV28
CASSLSLSNEQFF | TGTGCCAGCAGCTTAAGCCTATCCAATGAGCAGTTCTTC | TRBJ2-1 | - | - | TRBV7-2
CASSALSGEKLFF | TGCGCCAGCAGCGCCCTTTCTGGCGAAAAACTGTTTTTT | TRBJ1-4 | - | - | TRBV4-3
CASSLGGGALIQETQYF | TGTGCCAGCAGCTTAGGGGGGGGCGCTCTGATCCAAGAGACCCAGTACTTC | TRBJ2-5 | - | - | TRBV7-2
CASMRGGRAGVRETQYF | TGTGCCAGCATGAGAGGGGGGAGAGCGGGAGTAAGGGAGACCCAGTACTTC | TRBJ2-5 | TRBD2 | - | TRBV27
CASTRDRGYGYTF | TGTGCCAGTACACGGGACAGGGGCTATGGCTACACCTTC | TRBJ1-2 | TRBD1 | - | TRBV7-2
CASSLSQGRGTEKLFF | TGTGCCAGCAGCTTAAGCCAGGGCAGGGGTACTGAAAAACTGTTTTTT | TRBJ1-4 | - | - | TRBV7-2
CASSDTYGYTF | TGTGCCAGCAGTGACACTTATGGCTACACCTTC | TRBJ1-2 | - | once | TRBV6-5
CAWRAGGWNTEAFF | TGTGCCTGGAGGGCTGGCGGATGGAACACTGAAGCTTTCTTT | TRBJ1-1 | - | - | TRBV30
CASSETWEQFF | TGTGCCAGCAGTGAAACTTGGGAGCAGTTCTTC | TRBJ2-1 | - | once | TRBV2
CASSLGTSRNEQYF | TGTGCCAGCAGCTTGGGGACTAGCAGGAACGAGCAGTACTTC | TRBJ2-7 | TRBD2 | - | TRBV5-4
CASSWGQSEAFF | TGTGCCAGCAGCTGGGGACAGAGTGAAGCTTTCTTT | TRBJ1-1 | TRBD1 | large | TRBV5-4
CASRAGRGKGANVLTF | TGTGCCAGCAGGGCCGGGCGGGGAAAAGGGGCCAACGTCCTGACTTTC | TRBJ2-6 | - | - | TRBV2
CASSPSGGAGGNQPQHF | TGTGCCAGCAGTCCTAGTGGTGGGGCAGGGGGTAATCAGCCCCAGCATTTT | TRBJ1-5 | TRBD1 | - | TRBV28
CASSQDIRSAGGLNTEAFF | TGTGCCAGCAGCCAAGACATTCGGTCAGCCGGGGGGCTGAACACTGAAGCTTTCTTT | TRBJ1-1 | - | - | TRBV4-2
CSAGDYSEQFF | TGCAGTGCCGGGGACTACAGTGAGCAGTTCTTC | TRBJ2-1 | TRBD2 | - | TRBV20-1
CASSPSSYEQYF | TGTGCCAGCTCACCTAGCTCCTACGAGCAGTACTTC | TRBJ2-7 | - | - | TRBV18
CASSLDLVGLSYNEQFF | TGTGCCAGCAGCTTAGACTTAGTGGGACTCTCCTACAATGAGCAGTTCTTC | TRBJ2-1 | - | few | TRBV7-9
CASSDAGGGQPQHF | TGTGCCAGCAGCGATGCAGGGGGAGGACAGCCCCAGCATTTT | TRBJ1-5 | TRBD1 | - | TRBV7-6
CASRKTAGDTGELFF | TGTGCCAGCAGAAAGACCGCCGGGGACACCGGGGAGCTGTTTTTT | TRBJ2-2 | - | - | TRBV13
CASKRAGRATGELFF | TGTGCCTCCAAGAGGGCGGGGAGGGCCACCGGGGAGCTGTTTTTT | TRBJ2-2 | TRBD2 | - | TRBV30
CASSLSEQFF | TGTGCCAGCAGCTTGAGTGAGCAGTTCTTC | TRBJ2-1 | - | - | TRBV7-8
CASSQGQAGLYEQYF | TGTGCCAGCAGCCAAGGGCAGGCCGGACTCTACGAGCAGTACTTC | TRBJ2-7 | - | - | TRBV14
CASSETANSNQPQHF | TGTGCCAGCAGCGAGACAGCGAATAGCAATCAGCCCCAGCATTTT | TRBJ1-5 | - | - | TRBV9
CASANNRVANEKLFF | TGTGCCAGCGCGAATAACAGGGTAGCTAATGAAAAACTGTTTTTT | TRBJ1-4 | - | - | TRBV2
CAITSGGQGTTTGELFF | TGTGCCATCACCTCCGGCGGGCAGGGGACGACCACCGGGGAGCTGTTTTTT | TRBJ2-2 | - | once | TRBV10-3
CASSLALTGISYNEQFF | TGTGCCAGCAGCTTAGCGCTCACGGGAATCTCCTACAATGAGCAGTTCTTC | TRBJ2-1 | - | - | TRBV7-9
CASSAQGLAYEQYF | TGTGCCAGCAGTGCCCAGGGACTAGCCTACGAGCAGTACTTC | TRBJ2-7 | TRBD2 | - | TRBV6-1
CASSPRGQGYEQYF | TGTGCCAGCAGTCCACGGGGACAGGGCTACGAGCAGTACTTC | TRBJ2-7 | TRBD1 | few | TRBV6-5
CASSLDVADTQYF | TGTGCCAGCAGCTTAGATGTCGCAGATACGCAGTATTTT | TRBJ2-3 | - | - | TRBV7-6
CASRVGLSSYEQYF | TGTGCCAGCAGGGTGGGACTCAGTTCCTACGAGCAGTACTTC | TRBJ2-7 | - | - | TRBV28
CASSPQGISYEQYF | TGTGCCAGCAGTCCACAGGGAATCTCCTACGAGCAGTACTTC | TRBJ2-7 | - | once | TRBV27
CASSLLRPGGEQYF | TGTGCCAGCAGTTTATTACGGCCGGGGGGCGAGCAGTACTTC | TRBJ2-7 | TRBD2 | - | TRBV28